This TCR beta chain derives from a study of TIL therapy for anti-PD-1-resistant metastatic lung cancer. Study-wide background: Median patient age was about 50, ranging about 35-80 years. Half of patients were current or former smokers. Study findings and constraints: The baseline peripheral repertoire was partially replaced by infused TIL clonotypes that later decayed.

This clone turned up a few times. Its antigen is undetermined. The time point is: pre-treatment sample, taken before nivolumab and TIL therapy. Sequencing used immunoSEQ v3. The data were produced by immunoSEQ multiplex PCR, yet TCRdb's version contains in-frame clones alone and is incomplete. The data contain about 57,000 clones, about 80% of them singletons. CDR1 and CDR2 from the germline V gene are MDHEN and SYDVKM. V dropped 7 bases and J dropped 0 bases, with 18 bases sitting between them. CDR3 length: 16 amino acids. This sequence originates from a woman between 30 and 79 years old with non-small cell lung cancer. Specimen: blood, collected at baseline. This chain connects TRBV28 to TRBJ1-1; D may be TRBD1 (5 bases). This CDR3 reads CASMSSRGGMNTEAFF. CDR3 bases: TGTGCCAGCATGTCCTCTCGGGGGGGAATGAACACTGAAGCTTTCTTT.